These 10 T cell receptor beta chains were all obtained from the same sample, sequenced in a study of T cell responses to AZD1222 COVID-19 vaccine. The table came from immunoSEQ multiplex PCR; TCRdb's copy has only in-frame clones and leaves some out. Of over 30,000 clones listed, about 90% are singletons. Specimen: peripheral blood, collected 28 days after the second dose of the MenACWY control vaccine. The source is an adult who received the MenACWY meningococcal vaccine as a control.

The chain links TRBV5-4 to TRBJ2-5, with TRBD2 matching over 11 bases. V gave up 4 bases and J gave up 4 bases; unmatched junction bases: 9. Germline CDR1 is SGHNT and CDR2 is YYREEE (reference sequence). This CDR3 has 16 residues. The CDR3 DNA sequence: TGTGCCAGCAGCAGTATAGCGGGAGGGCCAGGAGAGACCCAGTACTTC. This translates into CASSSIAGGPGETQYF.

V is TRBV5-1 and J is TRBJ2-7, with D possibly TRBD1 on 5 matching bases. Germline V CDR1 and CDR2: SGHRS, YFSETQ. CDR3 length: 14 residues. The V and J ends lost 0 bases and 2 bases respectively, with 9 bases between them. CDR3 amino acids: CASSLGQITYEQYF. The CDR3 DNA reads TGCGCCAGCAGCTTGGGACAGATAACCTACGAGCAGTACTTC.

This clone was seen a handful of times. The chain joins TRBV2 to TRBJ1-2, with D perhaps matching TRBD1 (5 bases). The germline V gene has CDR1 SNHLY and CDR2 FYNNEI. The CDR3 runs to 15 residues. The V gene lost 7 bases and the J gene lost 2 bases, with 17 bases spanning the gap. CDR3 sequence reads: CASNADSARNYGYTF. The DNA for the CDR3 is TGTGCCAGCAACGCCGACAGCGCCCGAAACTATGGCTACACCTTC.

The chain links TRBV10-1 to TRBJ2-7, with D unclear. CDR3 length: 13 residues. CDR1 and CDR2 (germline): WNHNN, SYGVQD (reference sequence). Between the trimmed V and J ends, which lost 5 bases and 2 bases, there was a span of 10 bases. CDR3 sequence reads: CASSPRAAYEQYF. In DNA form, the CDR3 reads TGCGCCAGCAGTCCCCGGGCCGCCTACGAGCAGTACTTC.

The chain joins TRBV27 to TRBJ2-2, with 8 bases fitting TRBD1. J lost 4 bases, V lost 4 bases, and 5 bases had no gene match. From germline, CDR1 is MNHEY and CDR2 SMNVEV (reference sequence). CDR3 length: 15 residues. The CDR3 region has the DNA TGTGCCAGCAGTTCGAGGACAGGGACCACCGGGGAGCTGTTTTTT. Its translation: CASSSRTGTTGELFF.

The chain uses TRBV24-1 and TRBJ2-1; TRBD2 agrees at 11 bases. After removal of 3 bases from V and 4 bases from J, the junction contained 13 bases not matched to a gene. This CDR3 has 19 amino acids. CDR1 KGHDR and CDR2 SFDVKD come from the germline V gene. CDR3 sequence: CATSDATSGTRAVYNEQFF. The CDR3 nucleotides read TGTGCCACCAGTGATGCGACTAGCGGGACCCGAGCCGTATACAATGAGCAGTTCTTC.

The chain has TRBV5-5 and TRBJ2-3; 14 nucleotides align to TRBD2. V gave up 4 bases and J gave up 1 base; unmatched junction bases: 2. CDR3 length equals 16 residues. In germline, CDR1 is SGHKS, CDR2 YYEKEE (reference sequence). CDR3 amino acids: CASSRLAGGGTDTQYF. The CDR3 DNA reads as TGTGCCAGCAGCCGACTAGCGGGAGGGGGCACAGATACGCAGTATTTT.

The chain links TRBV5-4 to TRBJ2-5; perhaps TRBD2 as D (6 bases). Germline loops: CDR1 SGHNT, CDR2 YYREEE (reference sequence). This CDR3 has 13 residues. The V end was cut by 4 bases, the J end by 0 bases, with 7 bases between. The CDR3 DNA reads TGTGCCAGCAGCCTAGCGTACCAAGAGACCCAGTACTTC. Its translation is CASSLAYQETQYF.

The genes are TRBV10-3 and TRBJ2-1, with D perhaps TRBD1 (6 bases). V shed 0 bases and J shed 9 bases, with 21 bases lying between them. This CDR3 contains 17 residues. Germline V lookup: CDR1 ENHRY, CDR2 SYGVKD. CDR3 sequence (DNA): TGTGCCATCAGTGAGTCGAATCTGCAGGGACAATCCAGTGAGCAGTTCTTC. Its protein is CAISESNLQGQSSEQFF.

V usage is TRBV19 and J usage is TRBJ1-2; D may be TRBD1 (6 bases). Germline loops: CDR1 LNHDA, CDR2 SQIVND (reference sequence). The CDR3 sequence is 13 residues long. Trimming removed 3 bases at V and 4 bases at J, with 9 bases between. CDR3 sequence: CASSMGGFYGYTF. The CDR3 DNA follows: TGTGCCAGTAGTATGGGGGGCTTCTATGGCTACACCTTC.